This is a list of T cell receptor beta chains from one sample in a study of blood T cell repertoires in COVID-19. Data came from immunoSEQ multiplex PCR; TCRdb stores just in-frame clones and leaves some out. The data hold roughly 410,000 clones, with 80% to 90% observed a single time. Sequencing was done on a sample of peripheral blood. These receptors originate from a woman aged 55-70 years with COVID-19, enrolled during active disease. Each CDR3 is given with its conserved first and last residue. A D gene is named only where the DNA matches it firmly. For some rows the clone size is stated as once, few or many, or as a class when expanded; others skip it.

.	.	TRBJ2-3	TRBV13	CASSFAADTQYF	TGTGCCAGCAGCTTTGCGGCAGATACGCAGTATTTT
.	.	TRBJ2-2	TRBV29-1	CSVVETGELFF	TGCAGCGTTGTGGAGACCGGGGAGCTGTTTTTT
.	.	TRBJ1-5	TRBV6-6	CASSPPTVSNQPQHF	TGTGCCAGCAGTCCTCCGACAGTTAGCAATCAGCCCCAGCATTTT
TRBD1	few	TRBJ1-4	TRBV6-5	CASGPRTGDEKLFF	TGTGCCAGCGGCCCCCGGACAGGGGACGAAAAACTGTTTTTT
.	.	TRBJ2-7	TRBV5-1	CASSPPGSSYEQYF	TGCGCCAGCAGCCCCCCAGGAAGCTCCTACGAGCAGTACTTC
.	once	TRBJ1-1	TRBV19	CASSPPEGGGSRKVFF	TGTGCCAGTAGTCCCCCGGAGGGGGGGGGCTCCCGAAAGGTTTTCTTT
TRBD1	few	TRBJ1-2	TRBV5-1	CASSSGTGGADGYTF	TGCGCCAGCAGCTCCGGGACAGGGGGCGCGGATGGCTACACCTTC
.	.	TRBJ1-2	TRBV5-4	CASSSRVLYGYTF	TGTGCCAGCAGCTCCAGGGTCCTCTATGGCTACACCTTC
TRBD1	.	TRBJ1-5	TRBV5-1	CANSGVGTGNQPQHF	TGCGCCAACTCCGGAGTGGGGACAGGGAATCAGCCCCAGCATTTT
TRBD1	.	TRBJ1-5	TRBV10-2	CASRDQGGNQPQHF	TGCGCCAGCAGGGACCAGGGGGGCAATCAGCCCCAGCATTTT
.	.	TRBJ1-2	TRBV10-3	CAISGRNYGYTF	TGTGCCATCAGTGGCCGGAACTATGGCTACACCTTC
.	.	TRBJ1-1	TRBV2	CASSAQGLGTAFF	TGTGCCAGCAGTGCACAGGGCCTCGGAACAGCTTTCTTT
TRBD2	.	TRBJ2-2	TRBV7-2	CASSLVGLVNTGELFF	TGTGCCAGCAGCTTAGTAGGACTAGTGAACACCGGGGAGCTGTTTTTT
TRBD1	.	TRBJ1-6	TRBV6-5	CASSYDREYNSPLHF	TGTGCCAGCAGTTACGACAGGGAGTATAATTCACCCCTCCACTTT
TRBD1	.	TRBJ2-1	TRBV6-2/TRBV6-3	CASSGTAQFF	TGTGCCAGCAGCGGGACAGCCCAGTTCTTC
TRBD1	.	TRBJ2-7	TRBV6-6	CASSYHRGQGEQYF	TGTGCCAGCAGTTACCACAGGGGGCAGGGCGAGCAGTACTTC
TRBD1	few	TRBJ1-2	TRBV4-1	CASSLDTGGYGYTF	TGCGCCAGCAGCCTCGACACAGGGGGCTATGGCTACACCTTC
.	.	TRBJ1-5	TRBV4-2	CASSQVRGSRDQPQHF	TGTGCCAGCAGCCAAGTGCGGGGAAGCAGGGATCAGCCCCAGCATTTT
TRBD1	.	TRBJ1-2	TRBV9	CASSVRGDRVSGYTF	TGTGCCAGCAGCGTGAGAGGAGACAGGGTCAGTGGCTACACCTTC
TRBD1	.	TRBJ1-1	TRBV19	CASSPRTGGLNTEAFF	TGTGCCAGTAGTCCTCGGACAGGGGGACTGAACACTGAAGCTTTCTTT
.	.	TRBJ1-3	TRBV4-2	CASSHPRAGNTIYF	TGTGCCAGCAGCCACCCAAGAGCTGGAAACACCATATATTTT
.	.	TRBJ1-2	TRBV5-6	CASSLQGPSYGYTF	TGTGCCAGCAGCTTACAGGGCCCCTCCTATGGCTACACCTTC
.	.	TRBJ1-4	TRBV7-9	CASSRDKLFF	TGTGCCAGCAGCCGGGACAAGCTGTTTTTT
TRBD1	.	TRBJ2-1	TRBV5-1	CASSPDRAGQSGQFF	TGCGCCAGCAGCCCGGACAGGGCTGGGCAATCGGGGCAGTTCTTC
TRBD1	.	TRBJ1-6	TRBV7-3	CASSSPGTEANSPLHF	TGTGCCAGCAGCTCCCCCGGGACAGAGGCTAATTCACCCCTCCACTTT
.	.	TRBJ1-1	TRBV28	CASSLGAGSGAEAFF	TGTGCCAGCAGTTTAGGGGCAGGTAGTGGCGCTGAAGCTTTCTTT
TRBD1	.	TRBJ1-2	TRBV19	CASSMPGTGDYGYTF	TGTGCCAGTAGCATGCCAGGGACAGGGGATTATGGCTACACCTTC
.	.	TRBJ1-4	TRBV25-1	CASSAYTPTNEKLFF	TGTGCCAGCAGTGCTTACACGCCAACTAATGAAAAACTGTTTTTT
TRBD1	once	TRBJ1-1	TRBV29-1	CSVNRGLTEAFF	TGCAGCGTAAACAGGGGGCTTACTGAAGCTTTCTTT
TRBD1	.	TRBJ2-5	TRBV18	CASSHRDRIATQYF	TGTGCCAGCTCCCACCGGGACAGGATTGCGACCCAGTACTTC
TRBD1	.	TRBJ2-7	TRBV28	CASTGTGTGVGEQYF	TGTGCCAGCACCGGTACCGGGACAGGGGTTGGCGAGCAGTACTTC
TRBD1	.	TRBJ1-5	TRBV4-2	CASSTHRGDNQPQHF	TGTGCCAGCAGCACCCACAGGGGGGACAATCAGCCCCAGCATTTT
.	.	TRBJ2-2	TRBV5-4	CASSSPGMRTRTGELFF	TGTGCCAGCAGCTCCCCCGGTATGAGGACAAGGACCGGGGAGCTGTTTTTT
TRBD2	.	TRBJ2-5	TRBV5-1	CASSARGLAVGGETQYF	TGCGCCAGCAGTGCTAGAGGTCTAGCGGTTGGGGGGGAGACCCAGTACTTC
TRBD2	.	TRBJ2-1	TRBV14	CASSLAGGNEQFF	TGTGCCAGCAGCCTAGCGGGGGGGAATGAGCAGTTCTTC
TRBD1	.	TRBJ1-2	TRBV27	CASQSRTGNYGYTF	TGTGCCAGCCAAAGCAGGACAGGGAACTATGGCTACACCTTC
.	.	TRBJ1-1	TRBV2	CASSRRATEAFF	TGTGCCAGCAGTCGCAGGGCCACTGAAGCTTTCTTT
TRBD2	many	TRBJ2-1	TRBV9	CASSPGGGQYNEQFF	TGTGCCAGCAGCCCCGGGGGGGGGCAATACAATGAGCAGTTCTTC
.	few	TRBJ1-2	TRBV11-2	CASSLPQRLNYGYTF	TGTGCCAGCAGCTTACCTCAGAGGCTTAACTATGGCTACACCTTC
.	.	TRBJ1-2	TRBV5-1	CASTDFTGYTF	TGCGCCAGCACTGACTTTACGGGCTACACCTTC
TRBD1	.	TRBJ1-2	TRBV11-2	CASSLGGQFYGYTF	TGTGCCAGCAGCTTAGGGGGACAGTTCTATGGCTACACCTTC
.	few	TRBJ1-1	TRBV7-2	CASSLALRGNTEAFF	TGTGCCAGCAGCCTAGCCCTACGGGGGAACACTGAAGCTTTCTTT
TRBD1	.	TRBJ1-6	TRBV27	CASSLDRGSSPLHF	TGTGCCAGCAGTTTGGACAGGGGGAGTTCACCCCTCCACTTT
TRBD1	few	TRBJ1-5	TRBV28	CATNRGSNQPQHF	TGTGCCACTAACAGGGGAAGCAATCAGCCCCAGCATTTT
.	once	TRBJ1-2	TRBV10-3	CAISDTGHGGGYTF	TGTGCCATCAGTGATACAGGCCATGGAGGGGGCTACACCTTC
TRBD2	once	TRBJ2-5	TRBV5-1	CASSLAGLAGTETQYF	TGCGCCAGCAGCTTGGCCGGACTAGCGGGGACAGAGACCCAGTACTTC
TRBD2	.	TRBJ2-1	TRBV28	CASTPGGAGSNEQFF	TGTGCCAGCACACCCGGGGGGGCCGGAAGCAATGAGCAGTTCTTC
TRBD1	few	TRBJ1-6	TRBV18	CASSGDRATGGSPLHF	TGTGCCAGCTCTGGGGACAGGGCAACGGGAGGCTCACCCCTCCACTTT
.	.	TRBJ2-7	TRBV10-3	CAIRPLGDEQYF	TGTGCCATCAGACCCTTAGGAGACGAGCAGTACTTC
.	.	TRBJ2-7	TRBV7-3	CASSQWTVLTYEQYF	TGTGCCAGCAGCCAATGGACAGTCCTAACCTACGAGCAGTACTTC
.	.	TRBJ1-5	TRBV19	CASSISLPTASNQPQHF	TGTGCCAGTAGTATATCCCTTCCGACAGCGAGCAATCAGCCCCAGCATTTT